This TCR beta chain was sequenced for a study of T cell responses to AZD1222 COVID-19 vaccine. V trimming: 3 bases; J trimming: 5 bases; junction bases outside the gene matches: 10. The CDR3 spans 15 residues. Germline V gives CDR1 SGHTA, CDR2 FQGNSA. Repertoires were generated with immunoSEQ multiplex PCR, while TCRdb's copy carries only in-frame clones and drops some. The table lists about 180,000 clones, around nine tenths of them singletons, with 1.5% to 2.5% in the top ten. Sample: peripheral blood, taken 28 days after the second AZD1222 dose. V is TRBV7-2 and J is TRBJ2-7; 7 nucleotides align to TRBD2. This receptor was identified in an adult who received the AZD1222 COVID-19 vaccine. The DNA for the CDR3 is TGTGCCAGCAGCTTCACGGCGGGAGAGGAACACGAGCAGTACTTC. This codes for CASSFTAGEEHEQYF. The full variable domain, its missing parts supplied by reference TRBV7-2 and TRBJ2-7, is GAGVSQSPSNKVTEKGKDVELRCDPISGHTALYWYRQSLGQGLEFLIYFQGNSAPDKSGLPSDRFSAERTGGSVSTLTIQRTQQEDSAVYLCASSFTAGEEHEQYFGPGTRLTVT.